The sequence of this T cell receptor (beta chain) was determined in a study of T cells and Merkel cell carcinoma outcomes. Overall study results and limits: In Merkel cell carcinoma, repertoire and T-cell density reportedly predicted outcomes.

V lost 7 bases to trimming and J lost 3 bases, with 15 bases between them. Looked up from germline, CDR1 is LNHDA and CDR2 is SQIVND (reference sequence). The CDR3 has 14 amino acids. Produced via immunoSEQ multiplex PCR; TCRdb's table is partial and in-frame only. The sample records some 1,900 clones, 75% to 80% being singletons. About this clone itself: Its antigen is undetermined.

The chain carries TRBV19 and TRBJ1-1; D remains ambiguous. This sequence was found in a human donor with Merkel cell carcinoma. The material sequenced was tumor tissue from Merkel cell carcinoma. CDR3 in amino acids: CASTLLLRDTEAFF. The CDR3 nucleotides read TGTGCCAGTACCCTATTGTTGAGGGACACTGAAGCTTTCTTT.